The sequence of this TCR beta chain was determined in a study of blood T cell repertoires in COVID-19. Study context: Acute and convalescent COVID-19 specimens originated in the United States, Italy and Spain. PBMCs, B-cell-depleted T cells, or T cells were the source of the cDNA or gDNA that made up the material.

Per the original data handling: Estimates of nucleated cell counts were drawn from the amplification of reference gene primers. This table comes from immunoSEQ multiplex PCR, and its TCRdb copy is limited to in-frame clones, with some not included. The DNA gave D and trimming, while V, J and clone size come from that table. The data contain about 39,000 clones, about 86% of them seen just once; the ten biggest clones take up 4.5% to 6.5%. The CDR3 consists of 18 residues. Trimming stripped 5 bases from V and 2 bases from J, with 21 bases between. Germline V CDR1 and CDR2: KGHDR, SFDVKD. This clone was observed a handful of times.

The receptor comes from a man between 40 and 49 years old with active COVID-19. The sample comprised peripheral blood. The chain combines TRBV24-1 with TRBJ1-5; no clear D. CDR3 protein: CATSVTVPPEGGNQPQHF. Written as DNA, the CDR3 is TGTGCCACCAGTGTAACAGTCCCCCCGGAAGGCGGCAATCAGCCCCAGCATTTT.